This section outlines one T cell receptor (beta chain) sequence together with its context. TCRdb keeps only in-frame clones here, not all; method: immunoSEQ multiplex PCR. The profile covers approximately 170,000 clones, with 80% to 90% appearing a single time and about 15% taken by the ten largest. It was during active infection that Seattle patients were enrolled and then longitudinally followed. The sample originates from a study of blood T cell repertoires in COVID-19. Study summary: Collection of acute and convalescent COVID-19 samples took place in the United States, Italy and Spain.

The receptor's source is a woman between 65 and 79 years old with COVID-19, enrolled during active disease. The sample comprised peripheral blood.

The CDR3: CASSPRGTYGYTF. CDR3 coding DNA: TGTGCCAGCAGCCCCCGGGGGACCTACGGCTACACCTTC. The chain links TRBV12-3 or TRBV12-4 to TRBJ1-2; D may be TRBD1 (5 bases). The length of the CDR3 is 13 residues. Trimming took 6 bases from V and 8 from J, leaving 16 bases between them.